This T cell receptor (beta chain) originates from a study of blood T cell repertoires in COVID-19. V lost 4 bases, J lost 7 bases, and 16 bases lay in between. CDR1 is LNHDA and CDR2 is SQIVND in the germline V gene (reference sequence). This CDR3 has 14 amino acids. Methods used by the authors: Researchers report that nucleated cell counts were estimated from reference gene primer amplification. Profiling relied on immunoSEQ multiplex PCR, and the TCRdb table lists in-frame clones only, not all of them. V and J calls and clone size are copied from that table; D and trimming were computed from the DNA. The sample shows roughly 410,000 clones, around nine tenths of them seen only once.

The source is a woman aged 40 to 50 with COVID-19, enrolled during active disease. The chain employs TRBV19 and TRBJ1-1, with TRBD1 as a possible D gene (5 bases). Sequenced: peripheral blood. The CDR3 loop is CASSNQGSWGEAFF. The CDR3 DNA is TGTGCCAGTAGTAACCAGGGTTCCTGGGGTGAAGCTTTCTTT.